This T cell receptor beta chain appears in the sequencing data of a study of blood T cell repertoires in COVID-19. This CDR3 is built from 14 residues. CDR1 and CDR2 (germline): SGHRS, YFSETQ. J gave up 11 bases and V 4 bases, and 8 bases lay outside the gene matches. Profiling relied on immunoSEQ multiplex PCR, and the TCRdb table lists in-frame clones only, not all of them. The sample shows 400,000 to 550,000 clones, around nine tenths of them seen only once. The sequenced material came from peripheral blood. The receptor was derived from a woman between 25 and 40 years old with acute or convalescent COVID-19. This chain links TRBV5-1 with TRBJ1-4; 10 bases agree with TRBD1. Written as DNA, the CDR3 is TGCGCCAGCAGCCCGACGACAGGGGGCGGGAAACTGTTTTTT. It yields the protein CASSPTTGGGKLFF.